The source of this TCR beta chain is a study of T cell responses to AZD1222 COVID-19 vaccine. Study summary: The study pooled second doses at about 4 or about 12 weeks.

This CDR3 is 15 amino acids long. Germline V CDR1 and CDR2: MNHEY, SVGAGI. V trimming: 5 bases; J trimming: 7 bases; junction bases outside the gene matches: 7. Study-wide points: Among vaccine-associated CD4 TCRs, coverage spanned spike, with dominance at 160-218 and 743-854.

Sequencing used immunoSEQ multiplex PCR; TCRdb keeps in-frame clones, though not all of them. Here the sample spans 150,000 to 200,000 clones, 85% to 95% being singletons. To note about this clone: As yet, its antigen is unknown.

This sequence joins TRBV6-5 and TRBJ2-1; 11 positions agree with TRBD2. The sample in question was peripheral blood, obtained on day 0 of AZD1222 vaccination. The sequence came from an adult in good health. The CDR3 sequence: CASSKGASGGNEQFF. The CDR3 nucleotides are TGTGCCAGCAGTAAGGGGGCTAGCGGGGGGAATGAGCAGTTCTTC.